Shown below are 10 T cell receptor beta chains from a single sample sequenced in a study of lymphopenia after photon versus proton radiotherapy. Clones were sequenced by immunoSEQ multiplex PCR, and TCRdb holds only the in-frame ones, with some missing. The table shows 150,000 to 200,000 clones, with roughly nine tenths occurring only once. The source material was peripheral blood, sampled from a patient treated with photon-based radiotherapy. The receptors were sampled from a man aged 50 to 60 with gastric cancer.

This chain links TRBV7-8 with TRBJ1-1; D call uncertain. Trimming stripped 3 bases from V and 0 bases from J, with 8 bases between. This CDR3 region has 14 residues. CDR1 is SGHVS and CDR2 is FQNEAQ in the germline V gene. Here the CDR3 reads CASSFLEMNTEAFF. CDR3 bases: TGTGCCAGCAGCTTTTTGGAAATGAACACTGAAGCTTTCTTT. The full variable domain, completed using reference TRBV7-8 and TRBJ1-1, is GAGVSQSPRYKVAKRGQDVALRCDPISGHVSLFWYQQALGQGPEFLTYFQNEAQLDKSGLPSDRFFAERPEGSVSTLKIQRTQQEDSAVYLCASSFLEMNTEAFFGQGTRLTVV.

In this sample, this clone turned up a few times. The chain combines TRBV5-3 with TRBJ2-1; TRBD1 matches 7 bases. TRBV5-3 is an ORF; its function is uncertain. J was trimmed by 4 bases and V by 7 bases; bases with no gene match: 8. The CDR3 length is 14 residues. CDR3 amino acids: CARARDRIYNEQFF. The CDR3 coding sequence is TGTGCCAGAGCCCGGGACAGAATATACAATGAGCAGTTCTTC.

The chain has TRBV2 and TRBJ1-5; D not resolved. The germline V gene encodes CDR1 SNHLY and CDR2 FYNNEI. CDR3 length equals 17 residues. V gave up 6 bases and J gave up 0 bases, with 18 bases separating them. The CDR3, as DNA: TGTGCCAGCAGCGCCAAGAACAGTCGGAATAGCAATCAGCCCCAGCATTTT. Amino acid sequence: CASSAKNSRNSNQPQHF.

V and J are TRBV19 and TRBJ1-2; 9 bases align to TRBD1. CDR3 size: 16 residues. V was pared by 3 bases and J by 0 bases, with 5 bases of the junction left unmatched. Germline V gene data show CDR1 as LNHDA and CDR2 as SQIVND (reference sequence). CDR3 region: CASSIDRGLTNYGYTF. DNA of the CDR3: TGTGCCAGTAGTATCGACAGGGGGTTGACTAACTATGGCTACACCTTC.

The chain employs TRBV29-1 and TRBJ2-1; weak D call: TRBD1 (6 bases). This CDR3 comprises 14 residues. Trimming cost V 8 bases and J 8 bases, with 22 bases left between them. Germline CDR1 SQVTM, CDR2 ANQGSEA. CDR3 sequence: CSPPTGSVLDEQFF. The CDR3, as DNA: TGCAGCCCCCCCACAGGGTCCGTTTTGGATGAGCAGTTCTTC.

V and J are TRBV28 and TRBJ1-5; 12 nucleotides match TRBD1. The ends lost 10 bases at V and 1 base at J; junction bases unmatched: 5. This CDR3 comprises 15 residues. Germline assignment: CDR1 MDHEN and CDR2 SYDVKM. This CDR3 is CATEGTGGSNQPQHF. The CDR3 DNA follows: TGTGCCACTGAAGGGACAGGGGGCAGCAATCAGCCCCAGCATTTT. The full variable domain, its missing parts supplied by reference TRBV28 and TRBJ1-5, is DVKVTQSSRYLVKRTGEKVFLECVQDMDHENMFWYRQDPGLGLRLIYFSYDVKMKEKGDIPEGYSVSREKKERFSLILESASTNQTSMYLCATEGTGGSNQPQHFGDGTRLSIL.

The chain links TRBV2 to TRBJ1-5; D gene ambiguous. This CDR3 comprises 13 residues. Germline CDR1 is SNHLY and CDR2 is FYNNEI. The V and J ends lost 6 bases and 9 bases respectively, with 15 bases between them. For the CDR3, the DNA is TGTGCCAGCAGCCCGTCCGGGCTGAGGCCCCAGCATTTT. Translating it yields CASSPSGLRPQHF.

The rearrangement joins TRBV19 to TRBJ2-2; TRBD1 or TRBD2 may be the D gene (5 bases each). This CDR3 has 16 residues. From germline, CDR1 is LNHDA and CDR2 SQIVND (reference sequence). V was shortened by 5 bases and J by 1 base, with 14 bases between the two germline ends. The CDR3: CASSLGTVMNTGELFF. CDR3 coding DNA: TGTGCCAGTAGTCTCGGGACGGTGATGAACACCGGGGAGCTGTTTTTT.

The CDR3 DNA reads as TGTGCCAGCAGTGAAAATCGGAGAAGGGTGACCGGGGAGCTGTTTTTT. Encoded protein: CASSENRRRVTGELFF. V usage is TRBV6-1 and J usage is TRBJ2-2; no clear D. The CDR3 spans 16 residues. CDR1 is MNHNS and CDR2 is SASEGT in the germline V gene. The V end was cut by 2 bases, the J end by 5 bases, with 15 bases between.

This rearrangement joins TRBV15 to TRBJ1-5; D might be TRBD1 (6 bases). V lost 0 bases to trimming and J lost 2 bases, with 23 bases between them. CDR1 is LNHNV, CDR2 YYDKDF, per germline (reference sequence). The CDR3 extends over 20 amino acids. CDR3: CATSRDIRQGKMYGNQPQHF. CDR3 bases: TGTGCCACCAGCAGAGATATAAGGCAGGGGAAGATGTATGGCAATCAGCCCCAGCATTTT.